This TCR beta chain was retrieved from a study of blood T cell repertoires in COVID-19. Turning to the study itself: Samples representing acute and convalescent COVID-19 were sourced from the United States, Italy and Spain. PBMCs, B-cell-depleted T cells, or T cells were the source of the cDNA or gDNA that made up the material.

Trimming left V 1 base short and J 8 bases short, with 6 bases between. This CDR3 is built from 12 residues. Germline CDR1 reads LGHNT; CDR2 reads FRNRAP. In the original workflow: Amplification with reference gene primers provided the estimates of nucleated cell counts. Assay: immunoSEQ multiplex PCR; the TCRdb copy retains only in-frame clones and omits some. For V, J and clone size, that table is used; D and trimming come from the DNA. The data contain about 180,000 clones, around four fifths of them seen just once; the ten biggest clones take up 6% to 7.5%. The sequenced material came from peripheral blood. The origin of this receptor is an older man with active or convalescent COVID-19. The chain carries TRBV12-5 and TRBJ2-1, with D possibly being TRBD2 (5 bases). The CDR3 protein is CASGLGRDEQFF. The CDR3 DNA is TGTGCTAGTGGTTTGGGGCGGGATGAGCAGTTCTTC.